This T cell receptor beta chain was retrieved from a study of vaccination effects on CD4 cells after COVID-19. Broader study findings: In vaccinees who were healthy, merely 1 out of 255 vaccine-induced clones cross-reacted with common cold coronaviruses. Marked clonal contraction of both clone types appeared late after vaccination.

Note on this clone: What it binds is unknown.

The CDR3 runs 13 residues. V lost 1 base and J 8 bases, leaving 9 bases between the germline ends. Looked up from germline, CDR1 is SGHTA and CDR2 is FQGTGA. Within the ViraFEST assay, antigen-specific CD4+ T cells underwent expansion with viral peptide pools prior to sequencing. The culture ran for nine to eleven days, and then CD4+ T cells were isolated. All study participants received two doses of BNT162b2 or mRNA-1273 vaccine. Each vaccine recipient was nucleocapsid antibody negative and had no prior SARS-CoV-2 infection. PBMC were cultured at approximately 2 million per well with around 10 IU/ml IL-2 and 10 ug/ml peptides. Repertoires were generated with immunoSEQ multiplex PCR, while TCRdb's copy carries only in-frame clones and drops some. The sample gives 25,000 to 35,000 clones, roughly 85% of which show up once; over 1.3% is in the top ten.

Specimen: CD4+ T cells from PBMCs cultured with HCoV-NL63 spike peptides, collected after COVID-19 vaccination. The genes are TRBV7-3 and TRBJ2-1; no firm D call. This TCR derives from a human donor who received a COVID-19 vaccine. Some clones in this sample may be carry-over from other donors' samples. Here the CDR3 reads CASSLIFGDEQFF. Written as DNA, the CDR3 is TGTGCCAGCAGCTTAATATTTGGAGATGAGCAGTTCTTC.